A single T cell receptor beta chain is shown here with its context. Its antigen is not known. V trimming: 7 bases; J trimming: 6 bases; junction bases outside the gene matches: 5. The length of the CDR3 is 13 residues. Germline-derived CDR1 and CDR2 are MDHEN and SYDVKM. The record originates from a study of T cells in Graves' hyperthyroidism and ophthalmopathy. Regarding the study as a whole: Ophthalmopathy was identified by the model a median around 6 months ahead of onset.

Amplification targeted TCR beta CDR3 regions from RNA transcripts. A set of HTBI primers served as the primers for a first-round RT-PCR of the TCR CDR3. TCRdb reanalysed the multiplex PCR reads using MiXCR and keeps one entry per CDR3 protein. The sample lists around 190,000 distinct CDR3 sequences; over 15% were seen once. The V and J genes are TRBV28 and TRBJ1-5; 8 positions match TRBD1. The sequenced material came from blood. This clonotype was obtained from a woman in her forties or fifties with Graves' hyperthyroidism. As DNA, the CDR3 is TGTGCCAGCATCCCTGACAGGGGTCAGCCCCAGCATTTT. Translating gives CASIPDRGQPQHF.